The sequence of this T cell receptor beta chain was determined in a study of blood T cell repertoires in COVID-19. This CDR3 is 15 amino acids long. The V end lost 5 bases, the J end lost 3 bases, and 14 bases lay between the germline ends. Germline V gives CDR1 SEHNR, CDR2 FQNEAQ (reference sequence). This table comes from immunoSEQ multiplex PCR, and its TCRdb copy is limited to in-frame clones, with some not included. The repertoire holds some 30,000 clones, with approximately 80% as singletons. The receptor was isolated from a human donor in a cohort sampled during active COVID-19. The chain couples TRBV7-9 to TRBJ1-5; D unclear. Sequenced sample: peripheral blood. The CDR3 sequence is CASSPLAAANQPQHF. As DNA, the CDR3 is TGTGCCAGCAGCCCATTAGCGGCAGCCAATCAGCCCCAGCATTTT.